Presented here are 20 T cell receptor beta chains from one specimen sequenced in a study of PD-1 blockade in mismatch repair-deficient tumors. Produced via immunoSEQ multiplex PCR; TCRdb's table is partial and in-frame only. The sample lists roughly 79,000 clones; 70% to 90% were seen once. Sequenced here: peripheral blood, sampled 44 weeks after starting pembrolizumab. The source is an adult with mismatch repair-deficient cancer.

The gene calls are TRBV28 and TRBJ2-7; 8 nucleotides align to TRBD2. The CDR3 contains 15 residues. V shed 4 bases, J shed 4 bases, and the junction held 9 bases outside the gene matches. CDR1 and CDR2 from the germline V gene are MDHEN and SYDVKM. The CDR3 DNA is TGTGCCAGCAGTTCGGAGGGCAGCGGGAGATACGAGCAGTACTTC. Protein: CASSSEGSGRYEQYF.

This chain links TRBV25-1 with TRBJ1-3, with TRBD1 as a possible D gene (5 bases). The V end lost 4 bases, the J end lost 0 bases, and 16 bases lay between the germline ends. The CDR3 totals 17 residues. Per germline, CDR1 MGHDK and CDR2 SYGVNS. CDR3 residues: CASSAPPGESSGNTIYF. In DNA, the CDR3 is TGTGCCAGCAGTGCGCCTCCGGGGGAGTCCTCTGGAAACACCATATATTTT.

This chain joins TRBV11-3 and TRBJ2-1; a weak D match, TRBD2 (6 bases). The CDR3 loop spans 15 amino acids. Per the germline V gene, CDR1 is SGHNT and CDR2 is YENEEA. Trimming stripped 5 bases from V and 7 bases from J, with 18 bases between. CDR3 coding DNA: TGTGCCAGCAGCCCCGGACTTCCGGGGGTGAATGAGCAGTTCTTC. It translates to CASSPGLPGVNEQFF.

The gene calls are TRBV12-5 and TRBJ2-7; D is unclear. The V gene lost 7 bases and the J gene lost 4 bases, with 11 bases spanning the gap. There are 12 residues in the CDR3. Germline loops: CDR1 LGHNT, CDR2 FRNRAP. The CDR3, as DNA: TGTGCTAGTGCCCCGGACCTGTACGAGCAGTACTTC. It specifies CASAPDLYEQYF.

The rearrangement uses TRBV10-3 and TRBJ1-2; D call uncertain. Trimming stripped 8 bases from V and 8 bases from J, with 15 bases between. Germline V CDR1 and CDR2: ENHRY, SYGVKD. The CDR3 runs to 12 residues. CDR3: CAIGSDRRGYTF. Here the CDR3 DNA reads TGTGCCATCGGATCCGATAGGCGAGGCTACACCTTC.

The CDR3 sequence: CASSLSSSAGPAKYEQYF. Written as DNA, the CDR3 is TGTGCCAGCAGCTTATCATCTAGTGCAGGCCCCGCAAAATACGAGCAGTACTTC. The chain is built from TRBV7-3 and TRBJ2-7; D not resolved. Germline lookup yields CDR1 SGHTA and CDR2 FQGTGA. The CDR3 extends over 18 amino acids. V was pared by 2 bases and J by 4 bases, with 24 bases between.

This clone was seen once. The CDR3 bases are TGCGCCAGCAGCCAAGAGCTAGCCAAAAACATTCAGTACTTC. This encodes CASSQELAKNIQYF. The chain employs TRBV4-3 and TRBJ2-4; D remains ambiguous. The V gene's germline CDR1 is LGHNA and CDR2 YSLEER. The V end was cut by 0 bases, the J end by 0 bases, with 3 bases between. This CDR3 has 14 amino acids.

CDR3 sequence: CASSLKYSGRGTGTDTQYF. The DNA for the CDR3 is TGTGCCAGCAGCCTAAAATATAGCGGGAGGGGAACGGGCACAGATACGCAGTATTTT. The gene calls are TRBV4-2 and TRBJ2-3; 11 bases match TRBD2. V trimming: 4 bases; J trimming: 1 base; junction bases outside the gene matches: 13. The CDR3 loop spans 19 amino acids. Germline-derived CDR1 and CDR2 are LGHNA and YNFKEQ.

The CDR3 nucleotides are TGTGCCTGGAGTAGGATGGGAAATGAGCAGTTCTTC. Its translation is CAWSRMGNEQFF. V and J are TRBV30 and TRBJ2-1; D unresolved. V was trimmed by 2 bases and J by 7 bases, leaving 9 bases between them. CDR3 size: 12 residues. Germline loops: CDR1 GTSNPN, CDR2 SVGIG (reference sequence).

The CDR3 spells CASGTSNQPQHF. The CDR3 region has the DNA TGTGCCAGCGGAACTAGCAATCAGCCCCAGCATTTT. The gene calls are TRBV6-6 and TRBJ1-5; D is uncertain. V was shortened by 8 bases and J by 0 bases, with 5 bases between the two germline ends. Per germline, CDR1 MNHNY and CDR2 SVGAGI (reference sequence). The CDR3 length is 12 residues.

This clone was seen once. The V gene is TRBV5-1, the J gene TRBJ2-1; D may be TRBD2 (6 bases). This CDR3 has 14 amino acids. Deletions cut 0 bases from V and 8 bases from J, with 12 bases between. The germline gives CDR1 SGHRS, CDR2 YFSETQ. CDR3 protein: CASSLETERDEQFF. As DNA, the CDR3 is TGCGCCAGCAGCTTGGAGACGGAGCGGGATGAGCAGTTCTTC.

This sequence joins TRBV27 and TRBJ2-5, with 14 bases matching TRBD2. Germline-derived CDR1 and CDR2 are MNHEY and SMNVEV (reference sequence). The V and J ends lost 7 bases and 2 bases, in that order; junction bases with no gene match: 3. The CDR3 has 15 amino acids. This CDR3 reads CASTRLAGGQETQYF. CDR3 in DNA: TGTGCCAGCACCAGACTAGCGGGAGGGCAAGAGACCCAGTACTTC.

The chain is built from TRBV25-1 and TRBJ2-7, with 10 bases matching TRBD2. Germline CDR1 reads MGHDK; CDR2 reads SYGVNS. CDR3 length: 13 residues. The ends lost 10 bases at V and 5 bases at J; junction bases unmatched: 8. CDR3 protein: CANNSGRHHEQYF. CDR3 coding DNA: TGTGCCAACAATAGCGGGAGGCACCACGAGCAGTACTTC.

This clone was detected only once. This chain links TRBV6-6 with TRBJ1-1, with TRBD1 matching 8 bases. Germline V lookup: CDR1 MNHNY, CDR2 SVGAGI (reference sequence). This CDR3 contains 14 residues. The junction had 7 bases not matched to a gene; V was cut back by 5 bases and J by 5 bases. CDR3 sequence reads: CASSQGQGRTEAFF. In DNA form, the CDR3 reads TGTGCCAGCAGTCAAGGACAGGGTAGGACTGAAGCTTTCTTT.

The chain recombines TRBV11-2 with TRBJ1-3; D gene uncertain. Germline CDR1 reads SGHAT; CDR2 reads FQNNGV. The CDR3 contains 11 residues. Trimming left V 5 bases short and J 4 bases short, with 3 bases between. The CDR3 DNA reads as TGTGCCAGCAGCCGCGGAAACACCATATATTTT. Protein product: CASSRGNTIYF.

The rearrangement joins TRBV19 to TRBJ1-5, with D uncertain. This CDR3 has 13 residues. The germline CDR1 and CDR2 sequences are LNHDA and SQIVND (reference sequence). V was shortened by 2 bases and J by 9 bases, with 11 bases between the two germline ends. The CDR3 sequence is CASSIQYRPPQHF. The CDR3 DNA reads as TGTGCCAGTAGTATACAGTACAGACCGCCCCAGCATTTT.

V gene TRBV30 combines with J gene TRBJ2-5; 7 bases agree with TRBD1. CDR1 is GTSNPN, CDR2 SVGIG, per germline (reference sequence). The CDR3 is 20 residues long. V shed 3 bases and J 3 bases; nucleotides not matched to a gene: 25. The CDR3 is CAWSRGLHAPSNRGKETQYF. The CDR3 DNA sequence: TGTGCCTGGAGCCGAGGACTCCACGCCCCCTCCAACAGGGGAAAAGAGACCCAGTACTTC. Based on the CDR3 plus reference TRBV30 and TRBJ2-5, the full variable domain is SQTIHQWPATLVQPVGSPLSLECTVEGTSNPNLYWYRQAAGRGLQLLFYSVGIGQISSEVPQNLSASRPQDRQFILSSKKLLLSDSGFYLCAWSRGLHAPSNRGKETQYFGPGTRLLVL.

This chain links TRBV19 with TRBJ2-1; D gene uncertain. Germline V CDR1 and CDR2: LNHDA, SQIVND (reference sequence). The length of the CDR3 is 16 residues. V lost 4 bases and J lost 0, with 13 bases in between. CDR3 sequence (DNA): TGTGCCAGTAGTAAGTCTCAGTGGAGCTCCTACAATGAGCAGTTCTTC. The encoded protein is CASSKSQWSSYNEQFF.

The J gene is TRBJ2-7, the V gene TRBV7-2; D is undetermined. V lost 4 bases and J lost 5, with 15 bases in between. The length of the CDR3 is 14 residues. CDR1 and CDR2 (germline): SGHTA, FQGNSA. The CDR3 here is CASSSEDPMDEQYF. CDR3 coding DNA: TGTGCCAGCAGCTCTGAGGACCCAATGGACGAGCAGTACTTC. Together with reference TRBV7-2 and TRBJ2-7, the CDR3 gives the full variable domain: GAGVSQSPSNKVTEKGKDVELRCDPISGHTALYWYRQSLGQGLEFLIYFQGNSAPDKSGLPSDRFSAERTGGSVSTLTIQRTQQEDSAVYLCASSSEDPMDEQYFGPGTRLTVT.

The rearrangement links TRBV6-9 to TRBJ1-4, with D unresolved. The V gene's germline CDR1 is MNHGY and CDR2 SVAAGI. CDR3 length: 12 amino acids. Trimming took 3 bases from V and 11 from J, leaving 10 bases between them. The CDR3 sequence: CASSYDKRKLFF. In nucleotides, the CDR3 is TGTGCCAGCAGTTACGACAAAAGGAAACTGTTTTTT.